This T cell receptor (beta chain) came from a study of blood T cell repertoires in COVID-19. As originally analysed: Amplification of reference gene primers provided the estimated nucleated cell counts. TCRdb keeps only in-frame clones here, not all; method: immunoSEQ multiplex PCR. V and J calls plus clone size are reproduced from that table; the DNA served to infer D and trimming. The sample yields 240,000 or so clones, around 84% seen once. V was pared by 1 base and J by 4 bases, with 11 bases between. Germline assignment: CDR1 PRHDT and CDR2 FYEKMQ (reference sequence). The CDR3 consists of 15 residues.

The sequenced material came from peripheral blood. This sequence was found in a woman in her 70s with active or convalescent COVID-19. This chain links TRBV13 with TRBJ2-1, with a tentative D call TRBD2 (7 bases). In nucleotides, the CDR3 is TGTGCCAGCAGCTTAGAGGGGGGGCGATACAATGAGCAGTTCTTC. Protein product: CASSLEGGRYNEQFF.